This TCR beta chain is drawn from a study of blood T cell repertoires in COVID-19. Study-level background: Italy, Spain and the United States were the sources of the convalescent and acute COVID-19 samples. PBMCs, B-cell-depleted T cells, or T cells were the source of the cDNA or gDNA that made up the material.

The CDR3 length is 15 residues. Germline lookup yields CDR1 SNHLY and CDR2 FYNNEI. Trimming at V came to 4 bases and at J to 3 bases, leaving 9 bases not matched to a gene. Sequenced by immunoSEQ multiplex PCR; TCRdb stores in-frame clones only, minus some. The data hold 110,000 to 150,000 clones, with over 75% observed a single time. The chain links TRBV2 to TRBJ2-7, with TRBD2 identical over 7 bases. Specimen: peripheral blood. The TCR originated in a human donor in a cohort sampled during active COVID-19. The CDR3 loop is CASSVGGVVFYEQYF. CDR3 DNA: TGTGCCAGCAGTGTGGGGGGGGTCGTATTCTACGAGCAGTACTTC.